This T cell receptor (beta chain) was captured by sequencing in a study of regulatory and conventional T cells in RAG deficiency. Trimming removed 4 bases from V and 7 bases from J, with 17 bases in between. CDR1 is LNHDA, CDR2 SQIVND, per germline (reference sequence). There are 15 residues in the CDR3. Concerning this clone itself: Antigen: not known.

General study points: In Omenn syndrome, Treg and Tconv repertoires overlapped >75%.

Method: immunoSEQ multiplex PCR; TCRdb's copy keeps in-frame clones and lacks some. There are around 30,000 clones in the sample; over 80% occur only once, and 5% to 5.5% lies in the top ten. The data were also submitted as part of a second study, on regulatory T cells. That source reports: The primer mix had 52 TRBV and 13 TRBJ primers.

The rearrangement links TRBV19 to TRBJ1-5; tentatively, D is TRBD1 (6 bases). This TCR derives from a human donor in good health. Sequenced input: CD8+ T cells sorted from blood. This CDR3 reads CASSNPTGIRQPQHF. CDR3 nucleotide sequence: TGTGCCAGTAGTAATCCCACAGGGATTCGGCAGCCCCAGCATTTT.